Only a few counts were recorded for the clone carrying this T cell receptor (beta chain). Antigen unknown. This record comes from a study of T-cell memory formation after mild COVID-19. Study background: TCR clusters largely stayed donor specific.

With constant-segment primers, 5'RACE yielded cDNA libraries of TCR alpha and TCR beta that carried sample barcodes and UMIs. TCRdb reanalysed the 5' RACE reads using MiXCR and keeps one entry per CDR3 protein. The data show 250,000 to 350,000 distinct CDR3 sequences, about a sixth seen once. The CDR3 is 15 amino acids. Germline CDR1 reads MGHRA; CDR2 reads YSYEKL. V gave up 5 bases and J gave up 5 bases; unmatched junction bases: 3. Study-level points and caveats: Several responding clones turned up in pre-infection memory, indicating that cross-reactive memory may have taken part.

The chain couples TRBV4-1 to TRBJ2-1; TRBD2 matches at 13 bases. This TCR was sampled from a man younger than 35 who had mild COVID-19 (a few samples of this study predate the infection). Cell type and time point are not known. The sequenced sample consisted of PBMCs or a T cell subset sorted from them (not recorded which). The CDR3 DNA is TGCGCCAGCAGCTGGACTAGCGGGGGTAACAATGAGCAGTTCTTC. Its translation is CASSWTSGGNNEQFF.